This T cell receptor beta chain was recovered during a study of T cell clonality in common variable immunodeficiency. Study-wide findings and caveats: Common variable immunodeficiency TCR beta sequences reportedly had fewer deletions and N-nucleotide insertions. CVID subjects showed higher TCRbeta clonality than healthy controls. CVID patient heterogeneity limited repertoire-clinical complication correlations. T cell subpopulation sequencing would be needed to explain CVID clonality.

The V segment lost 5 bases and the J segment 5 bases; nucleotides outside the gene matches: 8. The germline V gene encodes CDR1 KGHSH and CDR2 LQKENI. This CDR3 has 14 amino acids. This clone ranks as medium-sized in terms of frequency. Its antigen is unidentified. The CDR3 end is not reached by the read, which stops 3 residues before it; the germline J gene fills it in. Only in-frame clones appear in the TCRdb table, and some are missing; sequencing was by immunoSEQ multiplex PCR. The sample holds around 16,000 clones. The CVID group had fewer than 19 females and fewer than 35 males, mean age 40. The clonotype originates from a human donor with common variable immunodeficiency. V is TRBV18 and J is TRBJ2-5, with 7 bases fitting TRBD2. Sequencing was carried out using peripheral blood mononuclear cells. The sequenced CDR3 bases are TGTGCCAGCTCAGAAACCACTAGCGCTGAGACC. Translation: CASSETTSAET. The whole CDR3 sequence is CASSETTSAETQYF.